These 14 T cell receptor beta chains were all obtained from the same sample, sequenced in a study of Graves' ophthalmopathy and Graves' hyperthyroidism. TCR beta CDR3 regions were amplified from RNA transcripts. The library came from an HTBI-primed first-round RT-PCR and a second-round multiplex PCR. TCRdb recomputed calls from the multiplex PCR reads with MiXCR, one row per CDR3 protein. The sample holds under 800,000 distinct CDR3 sequences, approximately 21% seen once. The sequenced sample consisted of peripheral blood. The origin of the receptors is a woman aged 18-35 years with stable Graves' hyperthyroidism. Some clones in this sample may be carry-over from other donors' samples.

This clonotype was detected ten times or more. This chain uses TRBV19 with TRBJ2-7; 11 bases align to TRBD2. V lost 5 bases to trimming and J lost 1 base; unmatched junction nucleotides: 10. This CDR3 region has 17 residues. In germline, CDR1 is LNHDA, CDR2 SQIVND (reference sequence). The CDR3 DNA follows: TGTGCCAGTAGTCGGGAGACCGGGACTAGCGGATCCTACGAGCAGTACTTC. Protein product: CASSRETGTSGSYEQYF.

There are a few counts of this clonotype. The V and J genes are TRBV9 and TRBJ2-7, with a possible D match to TRBD1 (5 bases). Germline V gives CDR1 SGDLS, CDR2 YYNGEE. V was shortened by 0 bases and J by 3 bases, with 13 bases between the two germline ends. This CDR3 is 15 amino acids long. This CDR3 reads CASSVETAPLYEQYF. CDR3 DNA: TGTGCCAGCAGCGTAGAGACAGCCCCCCTCTACGAGCAGTACTTC.

In its sample, this clonotype was seen a few times. The chain has TRBV7-3 and TRBJ2-2; TRBD2 matches 8 bases. This CDR3 has 17 amino acids. Germline V lookup: CDR1 SGHTA, CDR2 FQGTGA. Trimming removed 7 bases from V and 3 bases from J; junction bases left unmatched: 13. The CDR3 spells CASTYGPGGPDTGELFF. In DNA, the CDR3 is TGTGCCAGCACTTACGGTCCGGGGGGGCCCGACACCGGGGAGCTGTTTTTT.

There are many counts of this clonotype. This rearrangement joins TRBV2 to TRBJ2-7, with D tentatively TRBD1 or TRBD2 (5 bases each). Germline CDR1 reads SNHLY; CDR2 reads FYNNEI. The CDR3 is 14 amino acids. The ends were cut back, 5 bases at V and 2 bases at J, with 13 bases in the middle. This CDR3 reads CASSPSRVTYEQYF. The DNA of the CDR3 is TGTGCCAGCAGTCCTAGCAGGGTGACCTACGAGCAGTACTTC.

This clonotype showed up many times. The chain is built from TRBV20-1 and TRBJ2-5; 10 bases align to TRBD1. The CDR3 is 15 residues long. V lost 6 bases to trimming and J lost 5 bases; unmatched junction nucleotides: 12. Per the germline V gene, CDR1 is DFQATT and CDR2 is SNEGSKA (reference sequence). CDR3 coding DNA: TGCAGTGCAGGGGGGGGACAGGGGAGTCTGGAGACCCAGTACTTC. It encodes CSAGGGQGSLETQYF.

This clonotype has a count of ten or more. This chain connects TRBV6-1 to TRBJ2-2, with D tentatively TRBD1 (6 bases). CDR1 and CDR2 (germline): MNHNS, SASEGT. Trimming left V 8 bases short and J 0 bases short, with 10 bases between. The CDR3 runs 14 residues. CDR3 DNA: TGTGCCAGCGCAAAGGGGGCGAACACCGGGGAGCTGTTTTTT. Its protein product is CASAKGANTGELFF.

The CDR3 reads CASSINRDRTF. The CDR3 DNA follows: TGTGCCAGTAGTATCAACAGGGATCGCACCTTC. This chain connects TRBV19 to TRBJ1-2; possibly TRBD1 for D (6 bases). Germline CDR1 LNHDA, CDR2 SQIVND (reference sequence). The CDR3 length is 11 residues. Between the trimmed V and J ends, which lost 3 bases and 13 bases, there was a span of 12 bases. Full variable domain (missing parts from reference TRBV19 and TRBJ1-2): DGGITQSPKYLFRKEGQNVTLSCEQNLNHDAMYWYRQDPGQGLRLIYYSQIVNDFQKGDIAEGYSVSREKKESFPLTVTSAQKNPTAFYLCASSINRDRTFGSGTRLTVV.

This clonotype was observed many times. One junction end disagrees with the germline gene, perhaps due to a read error. This chain uses TRBV20-1 with TRBJ2-4; 11 nucleotides match TRBD1. Germline values: CDR1 DFQATT, CDR2 SNEGSKA (reference sequence). The CDR3 is 15 amino acids. CDR3 bases: TGCAGTGCCCCCTGGGCCGGGACAGGGGGGGACATTAAGTACTTC. Protein: CSAPWAGTGGDIKYF.

The chain carries TRBV6-1 and TRBJ2-5, with D unresolved. V lost 7 bases and J lost 2, with 11 bases in between. The CDR3 is 13 amino acids. Germline V gene sequence: CDR1 MNHNS, CDR2 SASEGT. The DNA of the CDR3 is TGTGCCAGCAACGACCAAATGCAAGAGACCCAGTACTTC. Protein: CASNDQMQETQYF.

A few counts support this clonotype. The chain uses TRBV9 and TRBJ1-2; 8 bases line up with TRBD1. The germline CDR1 and CDR2 sequences are SGDLS and YYNGEE. The V gene end was trimmed by 4 bases and the J gene end by 1 base; junction bases not matched to a gene: 15. This CDR3 comprises 18 residues. The CDR3 coding sequence is TGTGCCAGCAGCTCTACCCGACTGACAGGGGTGGGTAACTATGGCTACACCTTC. Protein product: CASSSTRLTGVGNYGYTF. Complete variable domain (other parts from reference TRBV9 and TRBJ1-2): DSGVTQTPKHLITATGQRVTLRCSPRSGDLSVYWYQQSLDQGLQFLIQYYNGEERAKGNILERFSAQQFPDLHSELNLSSLELGDSALYFCASSSTRLTGVGNYGYTFGSGTRLTVV.

This clonotype has just a few counts. The rearrangement links TRBV5-1 to TRBJ2-5; D call uncertain. This CDR3 comprises 15 residues. Germline CDR1 is SGHRS and CDR2 is YFSETQ. V was cut by 0 bases and J by 1 base, with 10 bases left in between. CDR3 loop: CASSLDGYSQETQYF. For the CDR3, the DNA is TGCGCCAGCAGCTTGGATGGCTACTCCCAAGAGACCCAGTACTTC. Full variable domain (outside the CDR3, taken from reference TRBV5-1 and TRBJ2-5): KAGVTQTPRYLIKTRGQQVTLSCSPISGHRSVSWYQQTPGQGLQFLFEYFSETQRNKGNFPGRFSGRQFSNSRSEMNVSTLELGDSALYLCASSLDGYSQETQYFGPGTRLLVL.

Ten or more counts support this clonotype. J is TRBJ1-5 and V is TRBV12-3 or TRBV12-4; tentatively, D is TRBD1 (6 bases). Trimming left V 5 bases short and J 5 bases short, with 10 bases between. CDR3 length: 13 residues. The CDR3 loop reads CASSMAGDQPQHF. DNA for the CDR3: TGTGCCAGCAGTATGGCAGGGGATCAGCCCCAGCATTTT.

The table lists this clonotype with a few counts. The missing conserved phenylalanine or tryptophan at the end of this CDR3 makes a read error likely. The chain uses TRBV30 and TRBJ1-5; 10 nucleotides agree with TRBD1. The germline gives CDR1 GTSNPN, CDR2 SVGIG (reference sequence). The CDR3 extends over 14 amino acids. After removal of 2 bases from V and 5 bases from J, the junction contained 3 bases not matched to a gene. CDR3 in amino acids: CAWSRTGGYQPQHL. The CDR3 region has the DNA TGTGCCTGGAGTAGGACAGGGGGATATCAGCCCCAGCATCTT.

This clonotype was counted at least ten times. This sequence joins TRBV5-1 and TRBJ1-6, with D tentatively TRBD1 (5 bases). CDR3 length: 14 amino acids. Trimming removed 0 bases at V and 8 bases at J, with 9 bases between. In germline, CDR1 is SGHRS, CDR2 YFSETQ. CDR3 sequence reads: CASSLGQRHSPLHF. The CDR3 DNA reads as TGCGCCAGCAGCTTGGGACAGAGGCATTCACCCCTCCACTTT.